Listed below are T cell receptor beta chains from one sample, sequenced in a study of blood T cell repertoires in COVID-19. Some clones are missing from TCRdb's copy, which holds only in-frame ones; the method was immunoSEQ multiplex PCR. The table has tens of thousands of clones, around 83% seen once; the top ten hold 1.6%. The sequenced sample was peripheral blood. The receptors here all came from a man aged 50 to 60 with acute or convalescent COVID-19. CDR3s include the opening cysteine and the closing phenylalanine or tryptophan. The order of the fields is V gene, J gene, D gene, clone size, CDR3 protein, CDR3 DNA. D genes are given only for firm matches. Not all rows give a size; the values are once, few, many and, for expanded clones, a class.

TRBV7-9	TRBJ1-6	NA	once	CASSPGGGYSPLHF	TGTGCCAGCAGCCCCGGGGGGGGGTACTCACCCCTCCACTTT
TRBV5-1	TRBJ2-2	NA	NA	CASSLGQVTGELFF	TGCGCCAGCAGCTTGGGACAGGTAACCGGGGAGCTGTTTTTT
TRBV24-1	TRBJ1-2	TRBD1	NA	CATSETGIYGYTF	TGTGCCACCAGTGAGACAGGGATCTATGGCTACACCTTC
TRBV4-1	TRBJ1-2	NA	NA	CASSQEGSPRGYGYTF	TGCGCCAGCAGCCAAGAAGGTAGCCCCCGGGGCTATGGCTACACCTTC
TRBV5-4	TRBJ2-7	TRBD2	NA	CASSLGGTSGYEQYF	TGTGCCAGCAGCTTGGGCGGGACTAGCGGCTACGAGCAGTACTTC
TRBV6-5	TRBJ2-1	TRBD2	NA	CASSPRTSGSDEQFF	TGTGCCAGCAGTCCCCGGACTAGCGGGAGCGATGAGCAGTTCTTC
TRBV10-3	TRBJ2-7	TRBD1	once	CATATGDRGLYEQYF	TGTGCCACCGCGACCGGGGACAGGGGGCTGTACGAGCAGTACTTC
TRBV10-3	TRBJ2-1	TRBD2	once	CAITLGGGKGEQFF	TGTGCCATCACTCTCGGGGGAGGGAAGGGCGAGCAGTTCTTC
TRBV7-6	TRBJ1-6	NA	NA	CASTLRSSYNSPLHF	TGTGCCAGCACCCTGCGTAGCTCCTATAATTCACCCCTCCACTTT
TRBV5-5	TRBJ1-5	NA	NA	CASTSRGIQPQHF	TGTGCCAGCACCAGTCGGGGGATTCAGCCCCAGCATTTT
TRBV11-2	TRBJ2-5	TRBD2	NA	CASSLTWEGQETQYF	TGTGCCAGCAGCTTAACCTGGGAGGGGCAAGAGACCCAGTACTTC
TRBV6-1	TRBJ1-2	NA	NA	CASSEGRADGYTF	TGTGCCAGCAGTGAAGGCAGGGCGGATGGCTACACCTTC
TRBV3-1/TRBV3-2	TRBJ2-4	TRBD1	NA	CASSQAPGRGQVGIQYF	TGTGCCAGCAGCCAAGCCCCCGGCAGGGGGCAGGTGGGCATTCAGTACTTC
TRBV2	TRBJ1-1	TRBD1	NA	CASITDRDAGEAFF	TGTGCCAGCATTACGGACAGGGACGCGGGGGAAGCTTTCTTT
TRBV10-3	TRBJ1-6	NA	NA	CAINVQHNSPLHF	TGTGCCATCAATGTACAGCATAATTCACCCCTCCACTTT
TRBV7-9	TRBJ1-4	NA	NA	CASSFSRGNTNEKLFF	TGTGCCAGCAGCTTTTCCAGGGGAAATACTAATGAAAAACTGTTTTTT
TRBV6-5	TRBJ2-1	NA	NA	CASSRLAPFF	TGTGCCAGCAGTCGACTGGCCCCGTTCTTC
TRBV19	TRBJ1-1	TRBD1	NA	CASKTGVNTEAFF	TGTGCCAGTAAGACAGGGGTGAACACTGAAGCTTTCTTT
TRBV7-9	TRBJ2-1	NA	NA	CASSPGGRSYNEQFF	TGTGCCAGCAGCCCAGGGGGGCGCTCCTACAATGAGCAGTTCTTC
TRBV7-8	TRBJ1-6	NA	few	CASSLSTYLIDNSPLHF	TGTGCCAGCAGCTTATCTACCTACCTTATTGATAATTCACCCCTCCACTTT
TRBV9	TRBJ1-2	TRBD1	few	CASSVGQGDYGYTF	TGTGCCAGCAGCGTGGGACAGGGGGACTATGGCTACACCTTC
TRBV7-2	TRBJ2-3	TRBD2	NA	CASSALGVGRDTQYF	TGTGCCAGCAGCGCCTTGGGGGTCGGGAGGGATACGCAGTATTTT
TRBV2	TRBJ2-5	NA	NA	CASSEALEGTQYF	TGTGCCAGCAGTGAAGCGTTAGAGGGGACCCAGTACTTC
TRBV7-2	TRBJ1-5	NA	NA	CASSLDQGHNQPQHF	TGTGCCAGCAGCTTAGATCAGGGCCACAATCAGCCCCAGCATTTT
TRBV19	TRBJ2-6	NA	NA	CASSIAGFGANVLTF	TGTGCCAGTAGTATCGCGGGGTTCGGGGCCAACGTCCTGACTTTC
TRBV10-3	TRBJ1-5	NA	NA	CAISESFSQPQHF	TGTGCCATCAGTGAGAGCTTCTCACAGCCCCAGCATTTT
TRBV2	TRBJ1-5	TRBD1	NA	CARGGQAGGQPQHF	TGTGCCAGGGGAGGACAGGCTGGGGGTCAGCCCCAGCATTTT
TRBV4-2	TRBJ2-7	NA	NA	CASSQAQSYEQYF	TGTGCCAGCAGCCAAGCACAGTCCTACGAGCAGTACTTC
TRBV24-1	TRBJ2-5	NA	NA	CATSDPPDSRIDF	TGTGCCACCAGTGATCCCCCGGACAGCCGGATCGACTTC
TRBV20-1	TRBJ2-7	NA	NA	CSAPYYEQYF	TGCAGTGCTCCCTATTACGAGCAGTACTTC
TRBV5-6	TRBJ1-1	TRBD1	NA	CASSQQGDTEAFF	TGTGCCAGCAGTCAACAGGGGGACACTGAAGCTTTCTTT
TRBV19	TRBJ1-6	TRBD1	NA	CASSPWDRDNSPLHF	TGTGCCAGTAGTCCTTGGGACAGGGATAATTCACCCCTCCACTTT
TRBV12-3/TRBV12-4	TRBJ2-5	NA	NA	CASSSGLGETQYF	TGTGCCAGCAGCTCGGGGTTGGGAGAGACCCAGTACTTC
TRBV5-4	TRBJ2-1	NA	NA	CASSSRVEGFDEQFF	TGTGCCAGCAGCTCGCGGGTGGAAGGGTTTGATGAGCAGTTCTTC
TRBV14	TRBJ2-5	TRBD2	NA	CASSPRAGGYQETQYF	TGTGCCAGCAGCCCCAGGGCGGGGGGTTACCAAGAGACCCAGTACTTC
TRBV28	TRBJ2-3	TRBD2	few	CASSSPVRLADTDTQYF	TGTGCCAGCAGTTCACCCGTCCGACTAGCGGACACAGATACGCAGTATTTT
TRBV25-1	TRBJ1-2	NA	NA	CASSETRRNGYTF	TGTGCCAGCAGTGAAACCCGGAGGAACGGCTACACCTTC
TRBV28	TRBJ2-1	NA	NA	CASSLLGQGLNNEQFF	TGTGCCAGCAGTTTATTAGGACAAGGTTTAAACAATGAGCAGTTCTTC
TRBV2	TRBJ2-1	TRBD2	once	CASRQISGRAYNEQFF	TGTGCCAGCAGGCAAATTAGCGGGAGGGCCTACAATGAGCAGTTCTTC
TRBV27	TRBJ2-3	NA	NA	CASSLGVVGTDTQYF	TGTGCCAGCAGCCTAGGGGTTGTCGGCACAGATACGCAGTATTTT
TRBV19	TRBJ1-6	NA	NA	CASSSPQGRSPLHF	TGTGCCAGTAGTAGTCCCCAGGGAAGGTCACCCCTCCACTTT
TRBV24-1	TRBJ2-3	TRBD1	NA	CATSDYGQGRIQTDTQYF	TGTGCCACCAGTGACTACGGACAGGGAAGGATCCAGACCGATACGCAGTATTTT
TRBV30	TRBJ2-3	TRBD1	NA	CAWGGQGTSTDTQYF	TGTGCCTGGGGGGGACAGGGTACTAGCACAGATACGCAGTATTTT
TRBV23-1	TRBJ2-7	NA	NA	CASRHRRSSYEQYF	TGCGCCAGCAGACATCGCCGGAGTTCCTACGAGCAGTACTTC
TRBV30	TRBJ2-1	NA	NA	CAWEGTTHNEQFF	TGTGCCTGGGAAGGCACTACCCACAATGAGCAGTTCTTC
TRBV24-1	TRBJ2-5	NA	NA	CATSDWEGGETQYF	TGTGCCACCAGTGATTGGGAGGGGGGTGAGACCCAGTACTTC
TRBV3-1/TRBV3-2	TRBJ2-7	NA	NA	CASSDLTFGSSYEQYF	TGTGCCAGCAGCGATTTGACCTTTGGGAGCTCCTACGAGCAGTACTTC
TRBV7-2	TRBJ2-5	TRBD2	NA	CASSSLGTSQETQYF	TGTGCCAGCAGCTCCCTTGGGACTAGCCAAGAGACCCAGTACTTC
TRBV9	TRBJ2-7	NA	NA	CASSVPHYEQYF	TGTGCCAGCAGCGTTCCCCACTACGAGCAGTACTTC
TRBV5-8	TRBJ1-1	NA	NA	CASSFGWTEAFF	TGTGCCAGCAGCTTCGGGTGGACTGAAGCTTTCTTT
TRBV4-3	TRBJ1-5	NA	NA	CASSQAEGGQPQHF	TGCGCCAGCAGCCAGGCGGAGGGAGGCCAGCCCCAGCATTTT
TRBV5-5	TRBJ1-4	NA	NA	CASSLGRTATNEKLFF	TGTGCCAGCAGCTTGGGACGGACTGCAACTAATGAAAAACTGTTTTTT